This TCR beta chain was sequenced for a study of blood T cells in healthy people across ages. General observations from the study: PBMC samples, being unsorted, prevented any conclusive comparison of naive and antigen-experienced cells.

This clonotype was counted only a few times. What it recognizes is unknown. A second PCR, run for about 7 to 12 cycles, used a sample-barcoded 5' primer plus a J-beta primer mix. TCRdb re-called the 5' RACE reads through MiXCR, storing one row per CDR3 protein. Of about 1.8 million distinct CDR3 sequences listed, roughly 50% were seen once; the top ten hold approximately 2.1%. Germline V gene data show CDR1 as LNHNV and CDR2 as YYDKDF (reference sequence). The CDR3 has 15 amino acids. V lost 3 bases, J lost 8 bases, and 8 bases stayed unmatched. The material sequenced was blood. The TCR was taken from a woman aged 40 to 49 in good health. The V and J genes are TRBV15 and TRBJ2-3; 10 bases map to TRBD2. CDR3 nucleotides: TGTGCCACCAGCAGTAGGACTAGCGGTTCGGGTACGCAGTATTTT. Amino acid sequence: CATSSRTSGSGTQYF.